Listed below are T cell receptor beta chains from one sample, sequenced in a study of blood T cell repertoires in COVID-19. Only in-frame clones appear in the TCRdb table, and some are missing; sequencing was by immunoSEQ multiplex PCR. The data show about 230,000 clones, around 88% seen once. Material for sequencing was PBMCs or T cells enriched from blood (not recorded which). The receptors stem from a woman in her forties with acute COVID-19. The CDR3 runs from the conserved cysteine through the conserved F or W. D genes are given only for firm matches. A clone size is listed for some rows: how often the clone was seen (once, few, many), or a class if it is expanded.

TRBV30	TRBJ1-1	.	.	CAWGGARNTEAFF	TGTGCCTGGGGGGGGGCCAGGAACACTGAAGCTTTCTTT
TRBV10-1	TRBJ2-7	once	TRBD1	CASSVGQGNEQYF	TGCGCCAGCAGTGTGGGACAGGGGAACGAGCAGTACTTC
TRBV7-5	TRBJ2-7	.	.	CARSLGRGAYEQYF	TGTGCCAGAAGCTTAGGCAGGGGGGCCTACGAGCAGTACTTC
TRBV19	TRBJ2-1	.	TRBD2	CASSIASGGSSSYNEQFF	TGTGCCAGTAGTATAGCTAGCGGGGGGTCCAGCTCCTACAATGAGCAGTTCTTC
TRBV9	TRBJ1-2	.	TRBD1	CASSGGTVNNYGYTF	TGTGCCAGCAGCGGCGGGACAGTCAATAACTATGGCTACACCTTC
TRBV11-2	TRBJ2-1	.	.	CASSLRGDGSGIYNEQFF	TGTGCCAGCAGCTTAAGAGGAGATGGGTCCGGGATCTACAATGAGCAGTTCTTC
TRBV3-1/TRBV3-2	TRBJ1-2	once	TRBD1	CASSQEPVVDREDGYTF	TGTGCCAGCAGCCAAGAGCCCGTGGTCGACAGGGAGGATGGCTACACCTTC
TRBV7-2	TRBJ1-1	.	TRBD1	CASSLRGTGNTEAFF	TGTGCCAGCAGCTTGAGGGGGACAGGGAACACTGAAGCTTTCTTT
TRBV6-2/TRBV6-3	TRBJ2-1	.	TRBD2	CASSYSGRNNEQFF	TGTGCCAGCAGTTATAGCGGGAGGAATAATGAGCAGTTCTTC
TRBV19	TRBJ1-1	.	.	CASSITGSMNTEAFF	TGTGCCAGTAGTATAACAGGATCCATGAACACTGAAGCTTTCTTT
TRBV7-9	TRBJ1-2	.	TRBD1	CASSSVAGTGNSYGYTF	TGTGCCAGCAGCTCGGTCGCCGGGACAGGGAACTCCTATGGCTACACCTTC
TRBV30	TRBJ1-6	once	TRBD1	CAWSLGTGRVAPLHF	TGTGCCTGGAGTCTGGGGACAGGGAGAGTGGCACCCCTCCACTTT
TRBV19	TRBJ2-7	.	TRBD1	CASQGANSYEQYF	TGTGCCAGTCAGGGGGCTAACTCCTACGAGCAGTACTTC
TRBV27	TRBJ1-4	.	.	CASSLSRGRGEKLFF	TGTGCCAGCAGTTTATCGCGAGGGCGCGGAGAAAAACTGTTTTTT
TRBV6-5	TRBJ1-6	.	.	CASSGHTPHSPLHF	TGTGCCAGCAGCGGACATACCCCACATTCACCCCTCCACTTT
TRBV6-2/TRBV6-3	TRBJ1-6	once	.	CASSYSGGEGSPLHF	TGTGCCAGCAGTTACTCAGGAGGGGAAGGGTCACCCCTCCACTTT
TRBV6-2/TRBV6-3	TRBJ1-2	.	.	CASSYDSGCTF	TGTGCCAGCAGTTACGACAGTGGCTGCACCTTC
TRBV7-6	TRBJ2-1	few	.	CASSSDSNEQFF	TGTGCCAGCAGCTCAGATTCGAATGAGCAGTTCTTC
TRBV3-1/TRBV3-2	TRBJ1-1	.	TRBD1	CASSGRDRGTEAFF	TGTGCCAGCAGCGGACGGGACAGGGGGACTGAAGCTTTCTTT
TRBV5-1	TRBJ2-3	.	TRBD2	CASSSGLADTDTQYF	TGCGCCAGCAGCTCGGGACTAGCGGACACAGATACGCAGTATTTT
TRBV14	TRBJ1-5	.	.	CASSQVGRNQPQHF	TGTGCCAGCAGCCAAGTGGGCAGGAATCAGCCCCAGCATTTT
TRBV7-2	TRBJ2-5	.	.	CASSPTLAAQETQYF	TGTGCCAGCAGCCCCACACTGGCGGCTCAAGAGACCCAGTACTTC
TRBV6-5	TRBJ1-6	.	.	CASSTGVDNSPLHF	TGTGCCAGCAGTACCGGGGTCGATAATTCACCCCTCCACTTT
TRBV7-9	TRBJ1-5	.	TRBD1	CASSKDRASNQPQHF	TGTGCCAGCAGCAAGGACAGGGCTAGCAATCAGCCCCAGCATTTT
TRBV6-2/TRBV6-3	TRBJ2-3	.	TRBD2	CASSYSRSGGFTDTQYF	TGTGCCAGCAGTTACTCCAGAAGCGGGGGGTTCACAGATACGCAGTATTTT
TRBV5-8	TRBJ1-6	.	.	CASSARSGTIGSPLHF	TGTGCCAGCAGCGCAAGGTCGGGGACTATAGGTTCACCCCTCCACTTT
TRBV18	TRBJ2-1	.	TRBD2	CASSPPETGGDNEQFF	TGTGCCAGCTCACCACCGGAGACGGGGGGGGACAATGAGCAGTTCTTC
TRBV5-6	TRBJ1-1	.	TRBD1	CASSLYFRTGWNTEAFF	TGTGCCAGCAGCTTATACTTTCGGACAGGGTGGAACACTGAAGCTTTCTTT
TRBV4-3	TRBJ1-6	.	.	CASSQDSVGKDNSPLHF	TGCGCCAGCAGCCAAGATAGCGTAGGAAAGGATAATTCACCCCTCCACTTT
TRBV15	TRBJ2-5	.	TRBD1	CATSLGQGSMETQYF	TGTGCCACCAGCCTAGGACAGGGGTCTATGGAGACCCAGTACTTC
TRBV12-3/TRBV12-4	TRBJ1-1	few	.	CAIFGGDAEAFF	TGTGCCATTTTTGGAGGGGACGCTGAAGCTTTCTTT
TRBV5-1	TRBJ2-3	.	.	CASRNFPSTDTQYF	TGCGCCAGCAGGAACTTTCCTAGCACAGATACGCAGTATTTT
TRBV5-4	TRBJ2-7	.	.	CASSSSPRGEQYF	TGTGCCAGCAGCTCCTCTCCACGGGGGGAGCAGTACTTC
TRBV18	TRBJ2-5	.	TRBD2	CASSPRGLAGLQETQYF	TGTGCCAGCTCACCACGAGGACTAGCGGGACTCCAAGAGACCCAGTACTTC
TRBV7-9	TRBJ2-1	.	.	CASTVTASSYNEQFF	TGTGCCAGCACCGTGACAGCGAGCTCCTACAATGAGCAGTTCTTC
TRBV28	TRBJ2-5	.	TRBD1	CASRGQGETQYF	TGTGCCAGCAGAGGACAGGGGGAGACCCAGTACTTC
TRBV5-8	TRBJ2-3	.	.	CASSQTDTQYF	TGTGCCAGCAGCCAAACAGATACGCAGTATTTT
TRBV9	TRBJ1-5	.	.	CASSSDSLGQPQHF	TGTGCCAGCAGCTCCGACAGTTTAGGTCAGCCCCAGCATTTT
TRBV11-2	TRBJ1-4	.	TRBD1	CASSPRTGVKLFF	TGTGCCAGCAGCCCTAGGACAGGGGTAAAACTGTTTTTT
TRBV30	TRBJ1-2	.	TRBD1	CAWSGTGRGYGYTF	TGTGCCTGGAGTGGGACAGGGAGAGGCTATGGCTACACCTTC
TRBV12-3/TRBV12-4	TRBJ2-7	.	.	CASSPGTIEQYF	TGTGCCAGCAGCCCGGGGACAATTGAGCAGTACTTC
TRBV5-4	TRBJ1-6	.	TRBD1	CASSLGQVNSPLHF	TGTGCCAGCAGCCTGGGACAGGTTAATTCACCCCTCCACTTT
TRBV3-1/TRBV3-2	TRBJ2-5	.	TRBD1	CASRGTGRAGTQYF	TGTGCCAGCAGGGGGACAGGGCGCGCGGGGACCCAGTACTTC
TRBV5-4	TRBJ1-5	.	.	CASSLAEASNQPQHF	TGTGCCAGCAGCTTGGCCGAGGCAAGTAATCAGCCCCAGCATTTT
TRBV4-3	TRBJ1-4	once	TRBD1	CASSHPNSGTGNEKLFF	TGCGCCAGCAGCCACCCAAACTCCGGGACAGGGAATGAAAAACTGTTTTTT
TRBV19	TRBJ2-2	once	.	CASARGGNTGELFF	TGTGCCAGTGCCAGGGGCGGGAACACCGGGGAGCTGTTTTTT
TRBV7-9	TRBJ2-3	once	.	CASSLANGYTDTQYF	TGTGCCAGCAGCTTAGCAAACGGGTACACAGATACGCAGTATTTT
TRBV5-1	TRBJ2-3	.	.	CASSLVGADTQYF	TGCGCCAGCAGCCTGGTAGGGGCAGATACGCAGTATTTT